One and the same sample provided the 21 T cell receptor beta chains below, sequenced in a study of breast tumors, draining lymph nodes, adjacent tissues. TCRdb analysed the multiplex PCR reads with MiXCR anew, one entry per CDR3 protein. The profile shows around 50,000 distinct CDR3 sequences, about 21% of them singletons. The sample comprised breast tumor tissue. The receptors come from a female donor with breast cancer. Some clones in this sample may be carry-over from other donors' samples.

This clonotype was detected ten times or more. The chain joins TRBV9 to TRBJ1-3, with 8 positions matching TRBD1. Germline CDR1 and CDR2: SGDLS and YYNGEE. With V trimmed by 2 bases and J by 1 base, 5 bases remained unmatched. The CDR3 runs to 16 residues. CDR3 nucleotide sequence: TGTGCCAGCAGCGTCTCAGGGGGCTTTTCTGGAAACACCATATATTTT. Translating it yields CASSVSGGFSGNTIYF.

This clonotype was recorded many times. The chain carries TRBV7-9 and TRBJ2-5; either TRBD1 or TRBD2 may fit D (6 bases each). This CDR3 contains 13 residues. The V gene lost 6 bases and the J gene lost 4 bases, with 12 bases spanning the gap. Germline V CDR1 and CDR2: SEHNR, FQNEAQ (reference sequence). CDR3 bases: TGTGCCAGCAGGCCACAGGGAGGAGAGACCCAGTACTTC. Protein: CASRPQGGETQYF.

This clonotype was observed at least ten times. The V and J genes are TRBV10-2 and TRBJ2-3; TRBD1 aligns across 12 bases. This CDR3 is built from 20 residues. Trimming removed 6 bases from V and 5 bases from J; junction bases left unmatched: 21. Germline loops: CDR1 WSHSY, CDR2 SAAADI. CDR3 loop: CASSSGTGGLRLAAIDTQYF. DNA of the CDR3: TGCGCCAGCAGCTCCGGGACAGGGGGCCTGAGACTAGCGGCAATAGATACGCAGTATTTT.

This rearrangement joins TRBV15 to TRBJ2-3; D unresolved. The CDR3 contains 14 residues. Looked up from germline, CDR1 is LNHNV and CDR2 is YYDKDF (reference sequence). V shed 9 bases and J shed 6 bases, with 19 bases lying between them. This chain's CDR3 is CATQKGGVADTQYF. The CDR3 DNA sequence: TGTGCCACACAGAAGGGCGGAGTGGCGGATACGCAGTATTTT.

V is TRBV19 and J is TRBJ2-5, with D perhaps given as TRBD1 or TRBD2 (6 bases each). The CDR3 loop spans 14 amino acids. Germline V gives CDR1 LNHDA, CDR2 SQIVND (reference sequence). V lost 7 bases to trimming and J lost 4 bases, with 16 bases between them. The CDR3 reads CASKLVGGGETQYF. In DNA form, the CDR3 reads TGTGCCAGTAAACTTGTTGGAGGGGGAGAGACCCAGTACTTC.

At least ten counts were recorded for this clonotype. The chain has TRBV7-8 and TRBJ2-7; 8 positions match TRBD1. Germline CDR1 SGHVS, CDR2 FQNEAQ. The CDR3 extends over 17 amino acids. The junction had 13 bases not matched to a gene; V was cut back by 6 bases and J by 0 bases. The CDR3 protein is CASSPVGDRRSSYEQYF. The CDR3 bases are TGTGCCAGCAGTCCTGTCGGGGACAGGAGGAGCTCCTACGAGCAGTACTTC. The full variable domain, its missing parts supplied by reference TRBV7-8 and TRBJ2-7, is GAGVSQSPRYKVAKRGQDVALRCDPISGHVSLFWYQQALGQGPEFLTYFQNEAQLDKSGLPSDRFFAERPEGSVSTLKIQRTQQEDSAVYLCASSPVGDRRSSYEQYFGPGTRLTVT.

Details on this clonotype: Relative to the germline gene, one junction end is altered; a read error may explain this. The rearrangement links TRBV6-6 to TRBJ1-4; D is undetermined. The germline CDR1 and CDR2 sequences are MNHNY and SVGAGI (reference sequence). The CDR3 sequence is 12 residues long. The CDR3 loop reads CVSEGSSEKLFF. The CDR3 DNA reads as TGCGTCAGTGAGGGTAGTAGTGAAAAACTGTTTTTT.

This chain joins TRBV4-2 and TRBJ1-2, with D tentatively TRBD1 (6 bases). With 0 bases removed from V and 8 bases from J, the gap between germline ends came to 16 bases. Per the germline V gene, CDR1 is LGHNA and CDR2 is YNFKEQ. The CDR3 has 15 amino acids. The CDR3: CASSQDLTGTRGYTF. The DNA for the CDR3 is TGTGCCAGCAGCCAAGACCTAACAGGGACTCGAGGCTACACCTTC.

This clonotype was detected many times. This sequence joins TRBV20-1 and TRBJ2-2; 11 bases are a match to TRBD2. J gave up 3 bases and V 0 bases, and 6 bases lay outside the gene matches. Germline loops: CDR1 DFQATT, CDR2 SNEGSKA (reference sequence). The CDR3 is 17 amino acids. CDR3 in DNA: TGCAGTGCTAGAGACTTAGCGGGAGGGCCGGACACCGGGGAGCTGTTTTTT. This codes for CSARDLAGGPDTGELFF.

This clonotype was seen repeatedly, ten times or more. The chain uses TRBV2 and TRBJ2-5; TRBD2 agrees at 9 bases. Germline V gene sequence: CDR1 SNHLY, CDR2 FYNNEI. CDR3 length equals 13 residues. The V and J ends lost 6 bases and 3 bases, in that order; junction bases with no gene match: 2. The CDR3 DNA follows: TGTGCCAGCAGGGTAGCGGGGGAAGAGACCCAGTACTTC. This codes for CASRVAGEETQYF.

At least ten counts were recorded for this clonotype. V gene TRBV7-2 combines with J gene TRBJ2-6; D remains unclear. With 1 base removed from V and 1 base from J, the gap between germline ends came to 8 bases. Germline CDR1 reads SGHTA; CDR2 reads FQGNSA. The CDR3 covers 16 residues. The CDR3 DNA sequence: TGTGCCAGCAGCTTAGTTGGCATATCTGGGGCCAACGTCCTGACTTTC. This sequence encodes CASSLVGISGANVLTF.

There are many counts of this clonotype. V is TRBV20-1 and J is TRBJ2-2; no firm D call. Trimming took 0 bases from V and 4 from J, leaving 6 bases between them. The V gene's germline CDR1 is DFQATT and CDR2 SNEGSKA (reference sequence). This CDR3 is 13 amino acids long. The CDR3 sequence: CSARDALTGELFF. CDR3 DNA sequence: TGCAGTGCTAGAGACGCGCTCACCGGGGAGCTGTTTTTT.

This clonotype was seen many times. The chain carries TRBV19 and TRBJ2-7, with D perhaps matching TRBD1 (5 bases). The CDR3 spans 13 residues. CDR1 LNHDA and CDR2 SQIVND come from the germline V gene (reference sequence). V lost 5 bases and J lost 6, with 14 bases in between. The CDR3 region is CASSLQRTGEQYF. CDR3 nucleotide sequence: TGTGCCAGTAGTTTGCAGCGAACAGGCGAGCAGTACTTC.

This clonotype was counted only a few times. This sequence joins TRBV15 and TRBJ2-5; D ambiguous. Deletions cut 1 base from V and 5 bases from J, with 11 bases between. CDR1 and CDR2 from the germline V gene are LNHNV and YYDKDF (reference sequence). The CDR3 is 14 residues long. The CDR3 DNA sequence: TGTGCCACCAGCAGAGGTCTCGTAAGGGAGACCCAGTACTTC. Amino acid sequence: CATSRGLVRETQYF.

This clonotype was seen at least ten times. The V call is TRBV11-2, the J call TRBJ2-1; D might be TRBD1 (5 bases). The CDR3 is 13 amino acids. The germline V and J ends were trimmed by 1 base and 6 bases, with 7 bases remaining between them. Germline V gene lookup returns CDR1 SGHAT and CDR2 FQNNGV. CDR3: CASSLVGPNEQFF. CDR3 in DNA: TGTGCCAGCAGCTTAGTGGGGCCCAATGAGCAGTTCTTC.

This clonotype was counted many times. The CDR3 DNA reads as TGTGCCAGCAGCCAAGCCTTTCGGGGCACCGGGGAGCTGTTTTTT. It yields the protein CASSQAFRGTGELFF. The chain is built from TRBV3-1 and TRBJ2-2; perhaps TRBD2 as D (5 bases). There are 15 residues in the CDR3. V dropped 1 base and J dropped 4 bases, with 10 bases sitting between them. Germline V CDR1 and CDR2: LGHDT, YNNKEL (reference sequence).

In this sample, this clonotype turned up many times. The rearrangement uses TRBV2 and TRBJ2-7; TRBD1 matches at 7 bases. The CDR3 spans 16 residues. Per germline, CDR1 SNHLY and CDR2 FYNNEI. The trim removed 4 bases at V and 1 base at J, leaving 10 bases unmatched. The CDR3 bases are TGTGCCAGCAGTGGATTGGGACAGTTCAAATCCTACGAGCAGTACTTC. Its translation: CASSGLGQFKSYEQYF.

The sample holds many counts of this clonotype. The chain carries TRBV19 and TRBJ2-5; 10 bases are a match to TRBD1. CDR3 size: 16 residues. The junction had 9 bases not matched to a gene; V was cut back by 4 bases and J by 4 bases. The germline CDR1 and CDR2 sequences are LNHDA and SQIVND (reference sequence). As DNA, the CDR3 is TGTGCCAGTAGTACTTGGGACAGGGGAGTGAGAGAGACCCAGTACTTC. This gives the protein CASSTWDRGVRETQYF.

The V call is TRBV15, the J call TRBJ2-3, with D tentatively TRBD1 (5 bases). Trimming took 3 bases from V and 0 from J, leaving 10 bases between them. CDR1 is LNHNV and CDR2 is YYDKDF in the germline V gene (reference sequence). The length of the CDR3 is 15 residues. The CDR3 loop is CATSRTATSTDTQYF. The CDR3 region has the DNA TGTGCCACCAGCAGGACAGCTACTAGCACAGATACGCAGTATTTT.

This clonotype was detected ten times or more. V and J are TRBV20-1 and TRBJ2-3; D unresolved. Germline V gene lookup returns CDR1 DFQATT and CDR2 SNEGSKA (reference sequence). V was clipped by 0 bases and J by 1 base, with 8 bases between them. CDR3 length equals 14 residues. This CDR3 is CSARDWGGTDTQYF. For the CDR3, the DNA is TGCAGTGCTAGAGATTGGGGTGGCACAGATACGCAGTATTTT.

This clonotype was observed many times. The chain links TRBV20-1 to TRBJ1-2, with a possible D match to TRBD1 (5 bases). The germline V gene encodes CDR1 DFQATT and CDR2 SNEGSKA (reference sequence). The CDR3 length is 15 residues. The V and J ends lost 2 bases and 0 bases respectively, with 13 bases between them. CDR3 in DNA: TGCAGTGCTAGACCGGGGGTGGGAGCTAACTATGGCTACACCTTC. Translation: CSARPGVGANYGYTF.